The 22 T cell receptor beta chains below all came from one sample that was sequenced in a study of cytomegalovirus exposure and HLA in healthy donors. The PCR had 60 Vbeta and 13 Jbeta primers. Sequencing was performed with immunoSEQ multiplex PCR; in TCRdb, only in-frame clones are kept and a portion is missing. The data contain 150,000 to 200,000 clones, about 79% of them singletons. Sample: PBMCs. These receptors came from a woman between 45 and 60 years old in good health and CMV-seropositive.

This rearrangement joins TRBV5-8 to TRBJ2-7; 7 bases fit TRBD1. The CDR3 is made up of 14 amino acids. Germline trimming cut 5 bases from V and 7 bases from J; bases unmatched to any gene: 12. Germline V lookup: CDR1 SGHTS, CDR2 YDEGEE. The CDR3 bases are TGTGCCAGCAGATCCAGGGGGACCCTCGGGGAGCAGTACTTC. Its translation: CASRSRGTLGEQYF.

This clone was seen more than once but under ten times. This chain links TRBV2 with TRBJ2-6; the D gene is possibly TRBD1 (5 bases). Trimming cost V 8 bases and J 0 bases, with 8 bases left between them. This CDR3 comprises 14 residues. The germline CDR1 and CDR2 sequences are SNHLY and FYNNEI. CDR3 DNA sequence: TGTGCCAGCCCCGACAGCTCTGGGGCCAACGTCCTGACTTTC. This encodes CASPDSSGANVLTF.

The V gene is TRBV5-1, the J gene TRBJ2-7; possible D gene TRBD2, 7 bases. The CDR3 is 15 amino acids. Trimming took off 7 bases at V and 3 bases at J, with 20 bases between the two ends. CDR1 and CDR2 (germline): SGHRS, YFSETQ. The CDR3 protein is CASGIQGGSLYEQYF. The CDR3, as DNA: TGCGCCAGCGGCATACAGGGAGGGAGCCTCTACGAGCAGTACTTC.

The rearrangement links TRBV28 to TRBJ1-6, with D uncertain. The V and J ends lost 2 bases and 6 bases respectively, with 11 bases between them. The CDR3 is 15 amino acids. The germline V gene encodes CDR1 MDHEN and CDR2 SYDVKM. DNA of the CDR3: TGTGCCAGCAGTTTAGGAGTAGGAGGTAATTCACCCCTCCACTTT. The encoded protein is CASSLGVGGNSPLHF.

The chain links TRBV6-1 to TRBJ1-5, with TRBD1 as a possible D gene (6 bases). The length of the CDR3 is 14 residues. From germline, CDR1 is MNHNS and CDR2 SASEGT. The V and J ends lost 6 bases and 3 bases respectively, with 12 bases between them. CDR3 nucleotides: TGTGCCAGCAGGAAAGGACAGAACAATCAGCCCCAGCATTTT. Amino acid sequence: CASRKGQNNQPQHF.

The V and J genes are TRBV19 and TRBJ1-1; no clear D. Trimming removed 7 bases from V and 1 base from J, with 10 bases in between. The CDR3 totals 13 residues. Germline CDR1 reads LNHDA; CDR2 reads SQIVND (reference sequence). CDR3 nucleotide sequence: TGTGCCAGTAAATACACCGAGAACACTGAAGCTTTCTTT. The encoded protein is CASKYTENTEAFF.

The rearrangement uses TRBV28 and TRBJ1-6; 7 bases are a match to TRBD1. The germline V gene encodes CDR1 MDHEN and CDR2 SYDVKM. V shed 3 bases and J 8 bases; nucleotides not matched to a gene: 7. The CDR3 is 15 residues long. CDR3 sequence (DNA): TGTGCCAGCAGTTTTCGGGCAGGGGGATATTCACCCCTCCACTTT. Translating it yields CASSFRAGGYSPLHF.

This CDR3 reads CASSKTGGNGNTIYF. The CDR3 nucleotides are TGTGCCAGCAGCAAGACAGGGGGAAATGGAAACACCATATATTTT. V and J are TRBV6-1 and TRBJ1-3, with 9 bases that match TRBD1. The CDR3 covers 15 residues. J lost 3 bases, V lost 6 bases, and 6 bases had no gene match. Germline CDR1 is MNHNS and CDR2 is SASEGT.

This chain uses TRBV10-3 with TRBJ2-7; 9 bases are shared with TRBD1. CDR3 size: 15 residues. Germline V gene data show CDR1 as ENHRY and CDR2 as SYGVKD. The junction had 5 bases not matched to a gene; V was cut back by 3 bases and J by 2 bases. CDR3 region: CAISDGTGITYEQYF. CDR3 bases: TGTGCCATCAGTGACGGGACAGGGATTACCTACGAGCAGTACTTC.

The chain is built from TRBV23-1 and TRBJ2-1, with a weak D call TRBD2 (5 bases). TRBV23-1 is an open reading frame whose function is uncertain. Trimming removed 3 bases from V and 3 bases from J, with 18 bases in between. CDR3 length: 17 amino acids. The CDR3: CASSHLGSPTDYNEQFF. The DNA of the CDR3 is TGCGCCAGCAGTCATTTAGGGAGCCCAACGGACTACAATGAGCAGTTCTTC.

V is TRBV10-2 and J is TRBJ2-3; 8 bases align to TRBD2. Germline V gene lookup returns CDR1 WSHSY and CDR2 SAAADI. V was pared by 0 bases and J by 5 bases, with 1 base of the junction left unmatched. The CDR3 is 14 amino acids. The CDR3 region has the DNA TGCGCCAGCAGTGAGTCCCTAGCGGGAGATACGCAGTATTTT. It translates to CASSESLAGDTQYF.

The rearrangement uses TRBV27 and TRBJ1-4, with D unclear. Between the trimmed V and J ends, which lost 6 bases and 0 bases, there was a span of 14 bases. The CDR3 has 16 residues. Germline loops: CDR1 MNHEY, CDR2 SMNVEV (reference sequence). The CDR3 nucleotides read TGTGCCAGCAGGCGCACGAACGGTGCAACTAATGAAAAACTGTTTTTT. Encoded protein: CASRRTNGATNEKLFF.

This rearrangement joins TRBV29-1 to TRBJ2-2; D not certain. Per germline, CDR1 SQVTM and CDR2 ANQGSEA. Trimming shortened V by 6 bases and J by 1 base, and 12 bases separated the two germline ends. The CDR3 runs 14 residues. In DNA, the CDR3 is TGCAGCGTCCTTGAGCCTCGGAACACCGGGGAGCTGTTTTTT. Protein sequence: CSVLEPRNTGELFF.

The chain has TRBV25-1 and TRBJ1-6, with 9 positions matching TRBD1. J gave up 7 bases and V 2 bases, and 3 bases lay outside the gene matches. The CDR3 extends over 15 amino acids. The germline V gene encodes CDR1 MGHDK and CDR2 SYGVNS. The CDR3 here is CASSETGGGNSPLHF. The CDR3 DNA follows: TGTGCCAGCAGTGAAACAGGGGGCGGGAATTCACCCCTCCACTTT.

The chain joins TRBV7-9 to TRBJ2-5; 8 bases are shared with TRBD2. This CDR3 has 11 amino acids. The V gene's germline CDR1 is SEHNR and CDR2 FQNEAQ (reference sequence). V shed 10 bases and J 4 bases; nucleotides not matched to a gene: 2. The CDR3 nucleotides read TGTGCCACAGGACTAGCAGAGACCCAGTACTTC. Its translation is CATGLAETQYF. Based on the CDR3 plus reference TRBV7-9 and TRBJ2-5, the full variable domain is DTGVSQNPRHKITKRGQNVTFRCDPISEHNRLYWYRQTLGQGPEFLTYFQNEAQLEKSRLLSDRFSAERPKGSFSTLEIQRTEQGDSAMYLCATGLAETQYFGPGTRLLVL.

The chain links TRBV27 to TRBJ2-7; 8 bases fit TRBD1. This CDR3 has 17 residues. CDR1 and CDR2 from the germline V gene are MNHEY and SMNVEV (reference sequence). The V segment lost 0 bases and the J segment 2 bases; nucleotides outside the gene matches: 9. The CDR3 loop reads CASSLSAPPTGAYEQYF. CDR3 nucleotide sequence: TGTGCCAGCAGTTTATCGGCCCCGCCGACAGGGGCCTACGAGCAGTACTTC.

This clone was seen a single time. CDR3 sequence (DNA): TGTGCCAGCAGTCCGTCCCTGGGTAGCGGGGGGTTTAATGAGCAGTTCTTC. As protein: CASSPSLGSGGFNEQFF. The chain recombines TRBV28 with TRBJ2-1, with TRBD2 identical over 10 bases. The CDR3 has 17 amino acids. J gave up 7 bases and V 5 bases, and 14 bases lay outside the gene matches. Germline-derived CDR1 and CDR2 are MDHEN and SYDVKM. The full variable domain, rest sourced from reference TRBV28 and TRBJ2-1, is DVKVTQSSRYLVKRTGEKVFLECVQDMDHENMFWYRQDPGLGLRLIYFSYDVKMKEKGDIPEGYSVSREKKERFSLILESASTNQTSMYLCASSPSLGSGGFNEQFFGPGTRLTVL.

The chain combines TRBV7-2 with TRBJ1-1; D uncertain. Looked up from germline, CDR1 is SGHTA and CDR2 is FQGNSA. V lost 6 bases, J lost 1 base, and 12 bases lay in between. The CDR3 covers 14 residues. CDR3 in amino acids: CASRLSGQNTEAFF. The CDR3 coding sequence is TGTGCCAGCAGATTAAGCGGTCAGAACACTGAAGCTTTCTTT.

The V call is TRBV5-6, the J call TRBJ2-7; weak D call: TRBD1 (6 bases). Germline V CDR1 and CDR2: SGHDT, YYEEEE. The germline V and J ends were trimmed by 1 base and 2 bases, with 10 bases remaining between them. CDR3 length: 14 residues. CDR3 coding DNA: TGTGCCAGCAGCTTGTTACAGGGCACCTACGAGCAGTACTTC. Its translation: CASSLLQGTYEQYF.

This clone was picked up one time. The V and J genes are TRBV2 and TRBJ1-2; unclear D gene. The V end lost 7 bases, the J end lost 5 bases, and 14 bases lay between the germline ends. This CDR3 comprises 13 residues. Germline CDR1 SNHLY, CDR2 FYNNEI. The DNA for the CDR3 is TGTGCCAGCACCGACCCAGGCCGGTATGGCTACACCTTC. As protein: CASTDPGRYGYTF.

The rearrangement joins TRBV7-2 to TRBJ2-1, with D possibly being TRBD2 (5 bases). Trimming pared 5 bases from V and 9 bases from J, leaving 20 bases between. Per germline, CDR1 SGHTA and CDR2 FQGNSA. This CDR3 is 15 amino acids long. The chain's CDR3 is CASSPGLHPLGEQFF. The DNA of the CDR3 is TGTGCCAGCAGCCCAGGACTTCACCCCTTGGGTGAGCAGTTCTTC.

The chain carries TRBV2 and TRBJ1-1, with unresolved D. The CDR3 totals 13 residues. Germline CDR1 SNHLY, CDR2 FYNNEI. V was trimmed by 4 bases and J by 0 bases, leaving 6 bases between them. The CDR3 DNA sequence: TGTGCCAGCAGTGTCCACATGAACACTGAAGCTTTCTTT. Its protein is CASSVHMNTEAFF.